This TCR beta chain was sequenced in a study of T cells in Graves' hyperthyroidism and ophthalmopathy. The study, taken as a whole, reports: Among clonotypes expanded in thyroid above 0.001, most were also found in blood.

Uncontrolled infection, other autoimmune disease, pregnancy or lactation barred patients from enrollment. The source of the PBMCs was around 10 ml of fresh peripheral blood. This clonotype has ten or more counts. Its specificity is unknown. Amplification targeted TCR beta CDR3 regions from RNA transcripts. First-round RT-PCR of the TCR CDR3 relied on the HTBI primer set. In TCRdb, the multiplex PCR reads were re-called with MiXCR into one record per CDR3 protein. The table includes roughly 250,000 distinct CDR3 sequences, roughly 15% detected once. In germline, CDR1 is MNHNS, CDR2 SASEGT. V lost 6 bases to trimming and J lost 7 bases; unmatched junction nucleotides: 11. This CDR3 is 15 amino acids long.

The chain uses TRBV6-1 and TRBJ2-7; 11 bases line up with TRBD2. The sequence was obtained from a woman aged 40 to 50 with Graves' hyperthyroidism that later progressed to Graves' ophthalmopathy. The sample taken for sequencing was blood. CDR3: CASSEFIAGGEEQYF. The DNA of the CDR3 is TGTGCCAGCAGCGAATTTATAGCGGGAGGGGAAGAGCAGTACTTC.